These T cell receptor beta chains were read from a single sample in a study of cytomegalovirus exposure and HLA in healthy donors. Profiling relied on immunoSEQ multiplex PCR, and the TCRdb table lists in-frame clones only, not all of them. Of about 150,000 clones listed, 82% are singletons. Specimen: PBMCs. The receptors were gathered from a man aged 25-40 years in good health and CMV-seropositive. Each CDR3 is given with its conserved first and last residue. Fields, in order: V gene, D gene, clone size, CDR3 length, J gene, CDR3 DNA, CDR3 protein. D genes are given only for firm matches. Not all rows give a size; the values are once, few, many and, for expanded clones, a class.

TRBV28	NA	NA	16	TRBJ2-7	TGTGCCAGCAGTTTAGGGGGGGCGTTAGGGGCCTACGAGCAGTACTTC	CASSLGGALGAYEQYF
TRBV5-1	TRBD2	few	18	TRBJ2-5	TGCGCCAGCAGCTTGGGACTTACTAGCGGGGGACCCCAAGAGACCCAGTACTTC	CASSLGLTSGGPQETQYF
TRBV19	TRBD1	NA	16	TRBJ2-1	TGTGCCAGTAGTATAGGTTCGGACAGGCCAGCGAATGAGCAGTTCTTC	CASSIGSDRPANEQFF
TRBV4-3	TRBD1	NA	16	TRBJ1-1	TGCGCCAGCAGCCCAGGGGGGAGTTTAGGGGTCGCTGAAGCTTTCTTT	CASSPGGSLGVAEAFF
TRBV7-2	NA	NA	14	TRBJ1-2	TGTGCCAGCAGCCATGGGCGCAGATGGGATGGCTACACCTTC	CASSHGRRWDGYTF
TRBV5-4	NA	NA	16	TRBJ1-2	TGTGCCAGCAGCTCCGAGAAACAGGGAGGCGGGGGTGGCTACACCTTC	CASSSEKQGGGGGYTF
TRBV30	NA	NA	14	TRBJ2-1	TGTGCCTGGAGTGTAAGTCAGGGCCGCAATGAGCAGTTCTTC	CAWSVSQGRNEQFF
TRBV27	TRBD2	NA	17	TRBJ2-3	TGTGCCAGCAGTTCCGGGACTAGCGGGAGGTGGACAGATACGCAGTATTTT	CASSSGTSGRWTDTQYF
TRBV27	NA	NA	13	TRBJ2-3	TGTGCCAGCAGTCACTCTAGCACAGATACGCAGTATTTT	CASSHSSTDTQYF
TRBV4-2	NA	few	13	TRBJ1-2	TGTGCCAGCAGCCTCCGGACAGACTATGGCTACACCTTC	CASSLRTDYGYTF
TRBV7-9	NA	few	15	TRBJ1-6	TGTGCCAGCAGCTCCGACGGGTTCTATAATTCACCCCTCCACTTT	CASSSDGFYNSPLHF
TRBV6-1	NA	NA	13	TRBJ1-1	TGTGCCAGCAGGGCCCAATTGAACACTGAAGCTTTCTTT	CASRAQLNTEAFF
TRBV10-3	TRBD1	few	14	TRBJ2-2	TGTGCCATCAGTGGACAGGGGTGGGCCGGGGAGCTGTTTTTT	CAISGQGWAGELFF
TRBV7-2	TRBD2	NA	17	TRBJ2-3	TGTGCCAGCAGCCAAACTCTAGCGGGAGCTAGCACAGATACGCAGTATTTT	CASSQTLAGASTDTQYF
TRBV6-1	NA	NA	14	TRBJ1-1	TGTGCCAGCAGTGAAGGAAAGGCGGGGACTGAAGCTTTCTTT	CASSEGKAGTEAFF
TRBV19	NA	NA	15	TRBJ1-5	TGTGCCAGTAGTAAGGGAGGGAAGGGAAATCAGCCCCAGCATTTT	CASSKGGKGNQPQHF
TRBV5-1	NA	NA	15	TRBJ1-6	TGCGCCAGCAGCCAGGGTCAGGGGCCGGTTTCACCCCTCCACTTT	CASSQGQGPVSPLHF
TRBV4-1	TRBD2	few	14	TRBJ2-7	TGCGCCAGCAGCCCCGTGGGACTAGTGAACGAGCAGTACTTC	CASSPVGLVNEQYF
TRBV7-6	TRBD1	NA	15	TRBJ1-2	TGTGCCAGCAGCCCCCGGACAGGGAGAGACTATGGCTACACCTTC	CASSPRTGRDYGYTF
TRBV9	NA	NA	14	TRBJ1-1	TGTGCCAGCAGCGTATCAGGTACGAACACTGAAGCTTTCTTT	CASSVSGTNTEAFF
TRBV10-3	TRBD2	NA	15	TRBJ2-1	TGTGCCATCAGTGAAACACGGGGGGGTTACAATGAGCAGTTCTTC	CAISETRGGYNEQFF
TRBV7-2	NA	few	15	TRBJ2-3	TGTGCCAGCAGTTATAGCGGAACTAGCACAGATACGCAGTATTTT	CASSYSGTSTDTQYF
TRBV5-6	TRBD1	NA	15	TRBJ2-5	TGTGCCAGCAGCTCCGACAGGGTAATGAAAGAGACCCAGTACTTC	CASSSDRVMKETQYF
TRBV27	TRBD2	NA	14	TRBJ2-1	TGTGCCAGCGTTAGCGGGAGACGGTACAATGAGCAGTTCTTC	CASVSGRRYNEQFF
TRBV2	TRBD1	NA	14	TRBJ2-5	TGTGCCAGCAGTGCGGACAGGAACCAAGAGACCCAGTACTTC	CASSADRNQETQYF
TRBV18	NA	NA	15	TRBJ2-7	TGTGCCAGCTCATCGCCTCAGGGGCCGGCCTACGAGCAGTACTTC	CASSSPQGPAYEQYF
TRBV4-2	NA	few	16	TRBJ1-5	TGTGCCAGCAGCCAAGACTTACAGGGCTTCAATCAGCCCCAGCATTTT	CASSQDLQGFNQPQHF
TRBV5-6	NA	NA	16	TRBJ1-4	TGTGCCAGCAGCTTGGGATTTGCGGGGATTCGTGAAAAACTGTTTTTT	CASSLGFAGIREKLFF
TRBV5-4	TRBD1	NA	16	TRBJ1-2	TGTGCCAGCAGCAAGGGTGGGCAGGGGACAGACTATGGCTACACCTTC	CASSKGGQGTDYGYTF
TRBV27	NA	NA	14	TRBJ2-5	TGTGCCAGCAGTTTTTTAGGGGGTATAGAGACCCAGTACTTC	CASSFLGGIETQYF
TRBV6-1	NA	NA	16	TRBJ2-7	TGTGCCAGCAGTGCCCCCGTCGGGGGGCGGACCTACGAGCAGTACTTC	CASSAPVGGRTYEQYF
TRBV10-3	TRBD2	NA	14	TRBJ2-1	TGTGCCACCATATTGACTAGCGGGAGGTATGAGCAGTTCTTC	CATILTSGRYEQFF
TRBV5-6	TRBD1	NA	16	TRBJ1-1	TGTGCCAGCAGCTTGGGACAGGGGAGAGATGACACTGAAGCTTTCTTT	CASSLGQGRDDTEAFF
TRBV5-5	TRBD1	NA	15	TRBJ2-7	TGTGCCAGCAGCTTGGGGGGGACAGGGTACTACGAGCAGTACTTC	CASSLGGTGYYEQYF
TRBV6-1	NA	NA	14	TRBJ1-5	TGTGCCAGCAGTAAACGGGTCAACAACGAGCCCCAGCATTTT	CASSKRVNNEPQHF
TRBV29-1	TRBD1	NA	15	TRBJ2-1	TGCAGCGTAGAAGACCGGGACAGGGCGCCCCGGGAGCAGTTCTTC	CSVEDRDRAPREQFF
TRBV7-2	NA	NA	15	TRBJ2-4	TGTGCCAGCAGCTTTCCAGGGGTAATCAAAAACATTCAGTACTTC	CASSFPGVIKNIQYF
TRBV7-9	TRBD2	NA	19	TRBJ2-1	TGTGCCAGCAGCTTAGTCAGGGATAGCGGGGGGGCCGGTCACAATGAGCAGTTCTTC	CASSLVRDSGGAGHNEQFF
TRBV14	NA	NA	17	TRBJ1-1	TGTGCCAGCAGCGGTGGGGCAGGTGGGAGGATGAACACTGAAGCTTTCTTT	CASSGGAGGRMNTEAFF
TRBV7-2	NA	few	13	TRBJ1-6	TGTGCCAGCAGCTACACCAGTAATTCACCCCTCCACTTT	CASSYTSNSPLHF
TRBV7-6	NA	NA	15	TRBJ1-2	TGTGCCAGCAGCTTAGCAGCGGGCGGGCGCTATGGCTACACCTTC	CASSLAAGGRYGYTF
TRBV29-1	TRBD1	NA	14	TRBJ1-3	TGCAGCGTTGAACCGGCGGCAGGGGGTAACACCATATATTTT	CSVEPAAGGNTIYF
TRBV27	TRBD1	once	14	TRBJ1-2	TGTGCCAGCAGTTTATCTGGGGACAGGGTCAGCTACACCTTC	CASSLSGDRVSYTF
TRBV19	TRBD1	NA	14	TRBJ1-1	TGTGCCAGTAGGAGACAGGGTATCTTGCCTGAAGCTTTCTTT	CASRRQGILPEAFF
TRBV18	NA	NA	13	TRBJ2-7	TGTGCCAGCTCACCGACAGCTTCACACGAGCAGTACTTC	CASSPTASHEQYF
TRBV10-3	NA	NA	14	TRBJ1-2	TGTGCCATCAGTGTCTCCGGTATTAGCTATGGCTACACCTTC	CAISVSGISYGYTF
TRBV5-5	TRBD1	NA	12	TRBJ1-3	TGTGCCCAGGGACAGGGTGGAAACACCATATATTTT	CAQGQGGNTIYF
TRBV6-5	NA	few	13	TRBJ1-3	TGTGCCAGCAGCCCGAGGGGGGGAAACACCATATATTTT	CASSPRGGNTIYF
TRBV9	TRBD2	NA	14	TRBJ2-7	TGTGCCAGCAGCCCGAGACTAGCGTCCGACGAGCAGTACTTC	CASSPRLASDEQYF
TRBV9	NA	NA	14	TRBJ2-5	TGTGCCAGCAGCGGTACAGGGGGGGGAGAGACCCAGTACTTC	CASSGTGGGETQYF
TRBV2	NA	NA	13	TRBJ2-3	TGTGCCAGCACTACAGGGTTCACAGATACGCAGTATTTT	CASTTGFTDTQYF
TRBV6-1	NA	once	15	TRBJ1-5	TGTGCCAGCAGTGAAAACTCAGGGGTCCGAGGGCCCCAGCATTTT	CASSENSGVRGPQHF
TRBV6-1	NA	NA	13	TRBJ1-1	TGTGCCAGCCATTTTACCGGGGGGACTGAAGCTTTCTTT	CASHFTGGTEAFF
TRBV11-2	TRBD2	NA	14	TRBJ2-5	TGTGCCAGCAGCTCCGGGGGGGCCGTTGAGACCCAGTACTTC	CASSSGGAVETQYF
TRBV7-3	NA	NA	15	TRBJ2-7	TGTGCCAGCAGCTTAACCCCGGGTCCGACCTACGAGCAGTACTTC	CASSLTPGPTYEQYF
TRBV7-8	NA	NA	15	TRBJ1-6	TGTGCCAGCAGCCACGAGCTCAGGGGACACTCACCCCTCCACTTT	CASSHELRGHSPLHF